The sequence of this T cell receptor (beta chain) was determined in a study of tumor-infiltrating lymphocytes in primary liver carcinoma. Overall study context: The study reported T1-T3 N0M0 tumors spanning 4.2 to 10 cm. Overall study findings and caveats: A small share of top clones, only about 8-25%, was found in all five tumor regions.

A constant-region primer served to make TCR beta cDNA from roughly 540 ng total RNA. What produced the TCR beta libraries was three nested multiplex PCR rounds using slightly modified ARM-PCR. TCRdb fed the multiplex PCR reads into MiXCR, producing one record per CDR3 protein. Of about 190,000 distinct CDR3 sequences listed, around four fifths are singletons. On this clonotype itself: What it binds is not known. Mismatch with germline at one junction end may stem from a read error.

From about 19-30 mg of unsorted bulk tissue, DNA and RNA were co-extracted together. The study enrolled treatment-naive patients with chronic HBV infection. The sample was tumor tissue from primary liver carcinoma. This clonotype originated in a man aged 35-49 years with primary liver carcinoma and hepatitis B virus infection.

The CDR3 loop is CASSARAPNTGELFF. In DNA form, the CDR3 reads TGCGCCAGCAGCGCCAGGGCCCCGAACACGGGGGAGCTGTTTTTT. The chain combines TRBV5-1 with TRBJ2-2, with a weak D call TRBD1 (5 bases). The CDR3 has 15 amino acids. Germline loops: CDR1 SGHRS, CDR2 YFSETQ.